These T cell receptor beta chains were read from a single sample in a study of shared clonotypes between healthy human individuals. Sequencing was performed with immunoSEQ multiplex PCR; in TCRdb, only in-frame clones are kept and a portion is missing. The sample includes roughly 2,000,000 clones, about 93% of them seen just once. Material for sequencing was naive CD8+ T cells from PBMCs. All receptors come from a man aged 18 to 30 in good health. Some clones in this sample may be carry-over from other donors' samples. Each CDR3 is given with its conserved first and last residue. The D gene is left open where the match is weak. Expanded clones get a size class; other rows say once, few or many, or leave the size out.

D	J	size	V	CDR3	DNA
NA	TRBJ2-7	NA	TRBV27	CASSWGSYEQYF	TGTGCCAGCTCATGGGGCTCCTACGAGCAGTACTTC
NA	TRBJ1-1	NA	TRBV28	CASRLYGGMNTEAFF	TGTGCCAGCAGACTATACGGGGGCATGAACACTGAAGCTTTCTTT
NA	TRBJ2-5	NA	TRBV7-9	CASSLTGQGLETQYF	TGTGCCAGCAGCTTAACCGGGCAGGGGTTAGAGACCCAGTACTTC
NA	TRBJ1-1	NA	TRBV11-2	CASSLGPNTEAFF	TGTGCCAGCAGCTTAGGTCCAAACACTGAAGCTTTCTTT
NA	TRBJ2-7	NA	TRBV11-2	CASSPTVGEAFHEQYF	TGTGCCAGCAGCCCAACGGTGGGGGAGGCTTTCCACGAGCAGTACTTC
TRBD1	TRBJ2-1	NA	TRBV7-3	CASSFLRQGRGNEQFF	TGTGCCAGCAGCTTTCTACGACAGGGGCGAGGCAATGAGCAGTTCTTC
TRBD2	TRBJ2-1	NA	TRBV7-6	CASRARLAGPYNEQFF	TGTGCCAGCAGAGCCAGACTAGCGGGACCCTACAATGAGCAGTTCTTC
TRBD1	TRBJ2-5	NA	TRBV6-6	CASRIRQGPQETQYF	TGTGCCAGCAGGATCAGACAGGGGCCACAAGAGACCCAGTACTTC
NA	TRBJ1-3	NA	TRBV28	CASSLGTAFSGNTIYF	TGTGCCAGCAGTTTAGGGACTGCGTTCTCTGGAAACACCATATATTTT
TRBD1	TRBJ2-7	NA	TRBV18	CASSSSDRNSYEQYF	TGTGCCAGCTCATCCTCGGACAGGAACTCCTACGAGCAGTACTTC
NA	TRBJ2-1	once	TRBV6-5	CASSYSSGEVDNEQFF	TGTGCCAGCAGTTACTCCTCGGGGGAGGTAGATAATGAGCAGTTCTTC
NA	TRBJ1-3	NA	TRBV6-5	CASSQRAGNTIYF	TGTGCCAGCAGCCAGAGGGCCGGAAACACCATATATTTT
TRBD1	TRBJ2-5	NA	TRBV7-3	CASSPGTVKETQYF	TGTGCCAGCAGCCCGGGGACAGTGAAAGAGACCCAGTACTTC
NA	TRBJ2-3	NA	TRBV18	CASSPILRATSTDTQYF	TGTGCCAGCTCACCCATACTTAGGGCAACTAGCACAGATACGCAGTATTTT
TRBD2	TRBJ2-5	NA	TRBV7-9	CASSLLAGQETQYF	TGTGCCAGCAGCTTACTAGCGGGGCAAGAGACCCAGTACTTC
TRBD2	TRBJ2-3	NA	TRBV9	CASSYRTSEKRRTTDTQYF	TGTGCCAGCAGCTATCGTACTAGCGAGAAGAGAAGGACCACAGATACGCAGTATTTT
NA	TRBJ1-4	NA	TRBV6-1	CASSDWDNTNEKLFF	TGTGCCAGCAGTGATTGGGACAATACTAATGAAAAACTGTTTTTT
TRBD2	TRBJ2-1	few	TRBV9	CASSVSGRPYNEQFF	TGTGCCAGCAGCGTTAGCGGGAGGCCCTACAATGAGCAGTTCTTC
TRBD2	TRBJ2-5	NA	TRBV25-1	CAIEPGGDQETQYF	TGTGCCATCGAACCGGGGGGAGACCAAGAGACCCAGTACTTC
NA	TRBJ2-7	NA	TRBV5-4	CASSLVALNPDEQYF	TGTGCCAGCAGCTTGGTAGCGTTAAATCCCGACGAGCAGTACTTC
NA	TRBJ1-4	NA	TRBV15	CATSRKTTGEAPTNEKLFF	TGTGCCACCAGCAGAAAAACGACAGGCGAGGCTCCAACTAATGAAAAACTGTTTTTT
NA	TRBJ2-1	NA	TRBV5-1	CASKVELMSSYNEQFF	TGCGCCAGCAAGGTTGAGCTCATGAGCTCCTACAATGAGCAGTTCTTC
TRBD2	TRBJ2-3	NA	TRBV4-3	CASSQDRGLAGLTDTQYF	TGCGCCAGCAGCCAAGATCGGGGACTAGCGGGACTGACAGATACGCAGTATTTT
TRBD2	TRBJ2-7	NA	TRBV7-3	CASSPRPSGPYEQYF	TGTGCCAGCAGCCCCAGGCCTAGCGGGCCCTACGAGCAGTACTTC
NA	TRBJ2-7	NA	TRBV6-5	CASSYEQAAYEQYF	TGTGCCAGCAGTTACGAGCAGGCGGCCTACGAGCAGTACTTC
NA	TRBJ1-1	few	TRBV7-9	CASSIHPPGEAFF	TGTGCCAGCAGCATTCATCCGCCAGGGGAAGCTTTCTTT
NA	TRBJ2-1	NA	TRBV5-1	CASSFARDNEQFF	TGCGCCAGCAGCTTCGCGAGAGACAATGAGCAGTTCTTC
NA	TRBJ2-1	NA	TRBV28	CASSFGGRPNEQFF	TGTGCCAGCAGTTTCGGGGGACGGCCCAATGAGCAGTTCTTC
TRBD2	TRBJ2-5	NA	TRBV29-1	CSVVMLTSGGRTQETQYF	TGCAGCGTTGTAATGCTGACTAGCGGGGGACGTACTCAAGAGACCCAGTACTTC
NA	TRBJ1-2	once	TRBV5-1	CASSSGRGGGYTF	TGCGCCAGCAGCTCCGGGAGGGGGGGTGGCTACACCTTC
TRBD2	TRBJ2-6	NA	TRBV10-2	CASSGLAGVGGANVLTF	TGCGCCAGCAGTGGTCTAGCGGGAGTTGGTGGGGCCAACGTCCTGACTTTC
TRBD2	TRBJ2-3	once	TRBV30	CAWSVSGTTDTQYF	TGTGCCTGGAGTGTAAGCGGGACCACAGATACGCAGTATTTT
NA	TRBJ2-2	NA	TRBV27	CATGAPGELFF	TGTGCCACGGGCGCCCCCGGGGAGCTGTTTTTT
TRBD1	TRBJ2-5	NA	TRBV5-6	CASSPAPRSDRGRKTQYF	TGTGCCAGCAGCCCCGCCCCCCGTTCGGACAGGGGGCGGAAGACCCAGTACTTC